This is a list of T cell receptor beta chains from one sample in a study of CD8+ T cells in alopecia areata. This table comes from immunoSEQ multiplex PCR, and its TCRdb copy is limited to in-frame clones, with some not included. This sample has roughly 60,000 clones, with about half found just once. The sample was CD8+ T cells sorted from blood, taken at approximately week 37, from a patient treated with tofacitinib. These receptors all come from a human donor with alopecia areata. Each CDR3 is given with its conserved first and last residue. Each record gives: D gene, clone size, V gene, J gene, CDR3 DNA, CDR3 protein. A D gene is named only where the DNA matches it firmly. Not every row has a clone size; where given, it reads once, few, many or a size class.

TRBD2,-,TRBV11-2,TRBJ2-7,TGTGCCAGCAGCTTTCCAGCGGGAGGGCCAAGGGGCGAGCAGTACTTC,CASSFPAGGPRGEQYF
-,-,TRBV27,TRBJ2-7,TGTGCCAGCAGCCCCAAGAGCGTTGCGGCCTACGAGCAGTACTTC,CASSPKSVAAYEQYF
TRBD2,-,TRBV7-2,TRBJ2-7,TGTGCCAGCAGCTTAGGTCCTAGCGGGAGTTACGAGCAGTACTTC,CASSLGPSGSYEQYF
TRBD2,-,TRBV7-2,TRBJ2-5,TGTGCCAGCAGCTTAGACCGCGGGAGGATACACCAAGAGACCCAGTACTTC,CASSLDRGRIHQETQYF
-,-,TRBV6-5,TRBJ2-6,TGTGCCAACAGGGTCCTAAGCTCTGGGGCCAACGTCCTGACTTTC,CANRVLSSGANVLTF
TRBD1,few,TRBV5-5,TRBJ1-2,TGTGCCAGCAGGGGGACAGGGTCTGATGCACGCTATGGCTACACCTTC,CASRGTGSDARYGYTF
TRBD2,-,TRBV29-1,TRBJ2-2,TGCAGCGTTGGGTCTAGCGGGAGATACACCGGGGAGCTGTTTTTT,CSVGSSGRYTGELFF
-,few,TRBV7-2,TRBJ1-5,TGTGCCAGCAGCTTAAATAGCAATCAGCCCCAGCATTTT,CASSLNSNQPQHF
-,few,TRBV9,TRBJ2-6,TGTGCCAGCAGCGTAGGAGACAGGAAGGATGTCCTGACTTTC,CASSVGDRKDVLTF
-,few,TRBV29-1,TRBJ2-7,TGCAGCGTTGAACAGGTGAACGAGCAGTACTTC,CSVEQVNEQYF
-,-,TRBV29-1,TRBJ2-7,TGCAGCGTTGAGGAGAGCTACGAGCAGTACTTC,CSVEESYEQYF
-,few,TRBV30,TRBJ1-1,TGTGCCTGGAGTGTACTCGGCTACACTGAAGCTTTCTTT,CAWSVLGYTEAFF
TRBD2,-,TRBV5-1,TRBJ2-3,TGCGCCAGCAGTTCGGGGACTAGCGGGTCGATCACAGATACGCAGTATTTT,CASSSGTSGSITDTQYF
-,-,TRBV11-2,TRBJ2-7,TGTGCCAGCAGCTTGCCGGGAGCCTACGAGCAGTACTTC,CASSLPGAYEQYF
-,-,TRBV19,TRBJ1-1,TGTGCCAGTAGTCCGCAGGGTACTGAAGCTTTCTTT,CASSPQGTEAFF
TRBD2,-,TRBV9,TRBJ2-1,TGTGCCAGCAGCTCACAGGCTAGCGGGAGTATCTACAATGAGCAGTTCTTC,CASSSQASGSIYNEQFF
-,-,TRBV4-3,TRBJ2-7,TGCGCCAGCAGCCAAGGAGTAGTTATGGGCGAGCAGTACTTC,CASSQGVVMGEQYF
-,few,TRBV4-1,TRBJ2-1,TGTGCCAGCAGCCAAGAGGGGGGGACAGCTTACAATGAGCAGTTCTTC,CASSQEGGTAYNEQFF
TRBD2,few,TRBV29-1,TRBJ2-1,TGCAGCGTTCTCAGCGGGAGGGCCCGTGAGCAGTTCTTC,CSVLSGRAREQFF
-,few,TRBV5-4,TRBJ2-6,TGTGCCAGCAGCGGTGGGGCTGGGGCCAACGTCCTGACTTTC,CASSGGAGANVLTF
TRBD2,few,TRBV6-9,TRBJ2-2,TGTGCCAGCAGAGCGGGAGGGGACGCCGGGGAGCTGTTTTTT,CASRAGGDAGELFF
-,-,TRBV29-1,TRBJ2-7,TGCAGCGTTGGCAGCTCCTACGAGCAGTACTTC,CSVGSSYEQYF
-,-,TRBV5-1,TRBJ2-7,TGCGCCAGCAGCTTGTCCCGCCCGGGCCTAGACGCAACTAGAGACGAGCAGTACTTC,CASSLSRPGLDATRDEQYF
-,-,TRBV23-1,TRBJ2-5,TGCGCCAGCAGTCAATGGGCTTCAGGGGAGACCCAGTACTTC,CASSQWASGETQYF
-,-,TRBV9,TRBJ2-7,TGTGCCAGCAGCGTAGAGAACACGGGGGTCTACGAGCAGTACTTC,CASSVENTGVYEQYF
TRBD2,-,TRBV9,TRBJ2-7,TGTGCCAGCAGCGTAGATAGCGGGAGTTCCTACGAGCAGTACTTC,CASSVDSGSSYEQYF
-,-,TRBV6-6,TRBJ2-1,TGTGCCAGCTCCTCGGGACACAATGAGCAGTTCTTC,CASSSGHNEQFF
-,-,TRBV29-1,TRBJ2-3,TGCAGCGTTTCCCCCGGGGGAGCAGATACGCAGTATTTT,CSVSPGGADTQYF
-,few,TRBV25-1,TRBJ2-1,TGTGCCAGCAGTGTGGGACAACTATACAATGAGCAGTTCTTC,CASSVGQLYNEQFF
-,-,TRBV2,TRBJ2-2,TGTGCCAGCAGGGGAGGAACGGCGGCCGGGGAGCTGTTTTTT,CASRGGTAAGELFF
TRBD1,-,TRBV29-1,TRBJ2-3,TGCAGCTACCCGGGACAGGGGGCGTTTTTAGGTACAGATACGCAGTATTTT,CSYPGQGAFLGTDTQYF
-,few,TRBV23-1,TRBJ2-7,TGCGCCAGCAGTCGGGTGGTTCCGAGGGTGTGGCACGAGCAGTACTTC,CASSRVVPRVWHEQYF
TRBD2,-,TRBV30,TRBJ2-7,TGTGCCTGGACTAGCGGGACCTACGAGCAGTACTTC,CAWTSGTYEQYF
-,few,TRBV29-1,TRBJ2-1,TGCAGCGTTGAAGCGGGACGCACAAACAATGAGCAGTTCTTC,CSVEAGRTNNEQFF
-,-,TRBV30,TRBJ2-7,TGTGCCTGGGGGCCGGGTGACGAGCAGTACTTC,CAWGPGDEQYF